This T cell receptor beta chain was sequenced during a study of T cells in Graves' hyperthyroidism and ophthalmopathy. Study at large: Prior to any treatment, at the point of initial diagnosis, peripheral blood was collected.

Germline values: CDR1 ENHRY, CDR2 SYGVKD. V dropped 11 bases and J dropped 6 bases, with 19 bases sitting between them. The CDR3 is 14 residues long. Patients between 18 and 65 years old had hyperthyroidism, newly diagnosed and lasting under 2 months. A 10 ml volume of fresh peripheral blood provided the PBMCs. TCR beta CDR3 regions were amplified from RNA transcripts. With the HTBI primer set, the TCR CDR3 went through a first round of RT-PCR. A single record per CDR3 protein comes from TCRdb applying MiXCR to the multiplex PCR reads. The top ten hold around 30% of the sample, which has nearly 750,000 distinct CDR3 sequences, roughly 32% seen once.

Source material: blood. This chain links TRBV10-3 with TRBJ2-2; weak D call: TRBD1 (6 bases). This TCR was sampled from a middle-aged woman with Graves' hyperthyroidism. CDR3 bases: TGTGCCGGCAGTTACTCTCAGGGGTCCGGGGAGCTGTTTTTT. Protein: CAGSYSQGSGELFF.